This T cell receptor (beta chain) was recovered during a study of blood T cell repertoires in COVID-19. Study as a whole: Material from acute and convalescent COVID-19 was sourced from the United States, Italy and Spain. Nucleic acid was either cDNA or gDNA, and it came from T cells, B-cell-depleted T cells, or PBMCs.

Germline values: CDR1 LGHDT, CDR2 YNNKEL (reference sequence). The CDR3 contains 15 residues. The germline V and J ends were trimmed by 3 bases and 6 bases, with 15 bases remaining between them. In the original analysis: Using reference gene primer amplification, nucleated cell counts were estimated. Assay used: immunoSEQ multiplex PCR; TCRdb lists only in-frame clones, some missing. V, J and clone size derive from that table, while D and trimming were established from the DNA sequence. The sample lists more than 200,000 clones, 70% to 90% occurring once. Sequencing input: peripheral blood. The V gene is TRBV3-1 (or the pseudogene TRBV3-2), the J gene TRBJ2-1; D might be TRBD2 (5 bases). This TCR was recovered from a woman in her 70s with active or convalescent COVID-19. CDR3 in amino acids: CASSQDSVSVNEQFF. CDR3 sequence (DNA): TGTGCCAGCAGCCAGGACTCCGTCTCTGTCAATGAGCAGTTCTTC.